Described below is a single T cell receptor beta chain sequence and its context. What antigen it recognizes has not been identified. No clone much larger than this one lies a single base away; base qualities are absent. The immunoSEQ Assay was used to sequence TCRbeta CDR3 regions. After extraction, genomic DNA underwent amplification by bias-controlled multiplex PCR, followed by high-throughput sequencing. The original pipeline was this. To quantify the absolute abundance of every unique TCRbeta CDR3 region, sequences were collapsed and filtered. Usable DNA was measured by amplifying reference genes present in all nucleated cells, and TCRbeta template counts were normalized to that usable DNA to estimate T cell fraction. Repertoire TCRs were annotated as SARS-CoV-2-specific by exact matching of V gene, CDR3 amino acid sequence and J gene to a known reactive TCR set. The reference SARS-CoV-2 TCR set was obtained from MIRA and was filtered for enrichment in COVID-19-positive ImmuneCODE repertoires, whereby public or cross-reactive TCRs were removed. Based on the MIRA antigens, annotated TCRs were further analysed at the level of specific ORF or position within ORF. Breadth was defined as annotated unique rearrangements over total unique productive rearrangements; depth was the summed frequency of those rearrangements. Group comparisons of TCR breadth used two-sided Wilcoxon rank-sum tests. TCRdb stores this immuneACCESS table with in-frame sequences only. Part of the clones is absent; in the studies checked, under half of the shortfall reflects unresolved V genes, and no reason is known for the rest. Clone size and V and J calls were adopted from that table, with D and trimming inferred from the DNA. The sample table holds around 250,000 clones, of which around 85% were seen once. The biggest ten clones account for roughly 3% of the sample.

From the cysteine up to the phenylalanine, the CDR3 has a length of 14 residues. Only the CDR3 DNA stays, 42 bases, in frame from base 1. V is reduced by 2 bases and J by 2 bases, leaving a spacing of 9 bases between them. The germline V gene encodes CDR1 SEHNR and CDR2 FQNEAQ (reference sequence). The sample's treatment or condition label, in plain terms: 19 received Ad26.COV2.S at low or high dose, single or two shots; roughly five received placebo; per-sample allocation not given. For vaccine and placebo recipients, repertoires were sequenced using samples collected on day 63 after the first injection. Cohort 1b enrolled around 24 adults aged 18-55 years at a single site in Boston, USA, between 29 July and 7 August 2020. Ad26.COV2.S consisted of a replication-incompetent adenovirus type 26 vector by which a prefusion-stabilized SARS-CoV-2 spike protein from the original Wuhan strain was expressed.

The entry originates in a study of Ad26.COV2.S vaccination and SARS-CoV-2 variants (dated by TCRdb to the early 2020s). General notes on the study: Vaccine-arm donors came from COV1001, a multicentre, randomized, double-blind, placebo-controlled phase I-IIa trial of Ad26.COV2.S in healthy adults. Ad26.COV2.S was administered intramuscularly at a dose of 5x10^10 or 1x10^11 viral particles, either as one shot or as two shots given 56 days apart. TCRbeta repertoire sequencing was used to assess the specificity and breadth of SARS-CoV-2-reactive T cell receptors after Ad26.COV2.S vaccination. A total of around 32 samples were included in the TCR-sequenced set, comprising around 19 Ad26.COV2.S vaccine recipients, 5 placebo recipients and 8 SARS-CoV-2 convalescent individuals. Trial participants were randomized into five groups of five: low-dose or high-dose Ad26.COV2.S given once or twice, or placebo on both occasions. Throughout the experiments and outcome assessment, investigators stayed blinded to trial group allocation. Study-wide conclusions, independent of this receptor: The study lacked the statistical power to compare responses across vaccine doses or regimens. It was noted by the authors that total T cell responses may have been underestimated by the TCR breadth and depth analyses. After vaccination, spike-specific CD8+ and CD4+ T cell responses were reported to show substantial breadth. Ad26.COV2.S recipients had higher spike-specific TCR breadth than placebo recipients (P = 0.0014). Comparable non-spike TCR breadth was observed between vaccine and placebo recipients, consistent with only spike being contained in the vaccine.

This sequence originates from a person between 18 and 60 years old who received the Ad26.COV2.S COVID-19 vaccine or a placebo. The material sequenced was peripheral blood, taken in a trial of Ad26.COV2.S vaccine versus placebo. The receptor chain draws on TRBV7-9 and TRBJ2-5; no D gene call is confident. This receptor has the CDR3 CASSLSLGQETQYF. The nucleotide sequence is given as TGTGCCAGCAGCTTAAGTCTGGGGCAAGAGACCCAGTACTTC. The CDR3 plus the reference TRBV7-9 and TRBJ2-5 genes for the other parts give the full variable domain: DTGVSQNPRHKITKRGQNVTFRCDPISEHNRLYWYRQTLGQGPEFLTYFQNEAQLEKSRLLSDRFSAERPKGSFSTLEIQRTEQGDSAMYLCASSLSLGQETQYFGPGTRLLVL.